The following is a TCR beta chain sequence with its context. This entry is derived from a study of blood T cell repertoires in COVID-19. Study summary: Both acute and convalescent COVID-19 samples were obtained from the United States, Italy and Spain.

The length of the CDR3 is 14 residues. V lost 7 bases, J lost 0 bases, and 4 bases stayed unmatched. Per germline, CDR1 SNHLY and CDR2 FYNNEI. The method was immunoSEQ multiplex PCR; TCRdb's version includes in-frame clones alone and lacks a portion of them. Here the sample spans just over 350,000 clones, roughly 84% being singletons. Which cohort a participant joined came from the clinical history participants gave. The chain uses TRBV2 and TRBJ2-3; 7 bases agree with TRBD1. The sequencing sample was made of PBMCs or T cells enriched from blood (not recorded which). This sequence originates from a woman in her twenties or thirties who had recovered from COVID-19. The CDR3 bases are TGTGCCAGCACCCGGGACAGAAGCACAGATACGCAGTATTTT. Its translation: CASTRDRSTDTQYF.